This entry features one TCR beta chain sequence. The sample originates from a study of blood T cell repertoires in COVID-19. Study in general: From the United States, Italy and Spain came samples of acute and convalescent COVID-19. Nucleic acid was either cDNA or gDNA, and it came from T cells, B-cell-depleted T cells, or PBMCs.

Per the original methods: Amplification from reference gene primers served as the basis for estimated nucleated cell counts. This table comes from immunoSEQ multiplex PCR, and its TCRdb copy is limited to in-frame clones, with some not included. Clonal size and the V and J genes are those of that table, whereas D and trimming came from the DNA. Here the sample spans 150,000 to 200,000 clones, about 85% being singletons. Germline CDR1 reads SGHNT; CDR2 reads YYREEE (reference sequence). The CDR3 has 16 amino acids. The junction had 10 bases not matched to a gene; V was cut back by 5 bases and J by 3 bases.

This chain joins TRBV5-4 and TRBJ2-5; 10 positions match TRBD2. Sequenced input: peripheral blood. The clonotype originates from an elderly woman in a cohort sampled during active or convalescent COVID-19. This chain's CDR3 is CASSSKREGPEETQYF. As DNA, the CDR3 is TGTGCCAGCAGTTCCAAGCGGGAGGGCCCAGAAGAGACCCAGTACTTC.